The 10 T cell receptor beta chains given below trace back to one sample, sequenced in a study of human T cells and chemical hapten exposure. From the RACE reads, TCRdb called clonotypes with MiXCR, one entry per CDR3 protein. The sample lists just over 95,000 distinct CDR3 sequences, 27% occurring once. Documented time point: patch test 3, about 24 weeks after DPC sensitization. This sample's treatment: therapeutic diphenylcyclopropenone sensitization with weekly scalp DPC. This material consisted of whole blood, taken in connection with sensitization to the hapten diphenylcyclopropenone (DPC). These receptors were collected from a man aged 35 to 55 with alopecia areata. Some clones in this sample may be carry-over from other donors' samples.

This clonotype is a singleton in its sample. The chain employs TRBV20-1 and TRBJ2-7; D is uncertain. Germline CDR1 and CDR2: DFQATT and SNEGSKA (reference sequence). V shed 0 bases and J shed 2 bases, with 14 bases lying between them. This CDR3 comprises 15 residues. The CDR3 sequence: CSARDRKALPYEQYF. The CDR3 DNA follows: TGCAGTGCTAGAGATCGGAAGGCCTTACCCTACGAGCAGTACTTC.

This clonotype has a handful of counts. In DNA form, the CDR3 reads TGTGCCAGCAGTTCGCAACGGGACAGGGCATACGAGCAGTACTTC. It yields the protein CASSSQRDRAYEQYF. The chain couples TRBV6-6 to TRBJ2-7; TRBD1 matches 9 bases. V lost 4 bases and J lost 4; bases outside the gene matches: 8. The germline gives CDR1 MNHNY, CDR2 SVGAGI (reference sequence). This CDR3 has 15 amino acids.

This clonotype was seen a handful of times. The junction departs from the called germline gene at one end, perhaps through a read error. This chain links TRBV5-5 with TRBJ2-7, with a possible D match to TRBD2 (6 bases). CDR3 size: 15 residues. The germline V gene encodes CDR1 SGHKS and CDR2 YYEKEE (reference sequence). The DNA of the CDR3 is TGTGCCAGCAGCTTGGCCGGGACGCTAATGTCTGCGGGACACTTC. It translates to CASSLAGTLMSAGHF.

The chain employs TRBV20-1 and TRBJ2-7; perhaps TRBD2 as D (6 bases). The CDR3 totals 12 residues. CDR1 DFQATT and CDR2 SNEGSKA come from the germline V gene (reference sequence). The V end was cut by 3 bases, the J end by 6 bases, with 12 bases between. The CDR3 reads CSASRLVGEQYF. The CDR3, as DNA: TGCAGTGCTAGTAGACTAGTGGGCGAGCAGTACTTC.

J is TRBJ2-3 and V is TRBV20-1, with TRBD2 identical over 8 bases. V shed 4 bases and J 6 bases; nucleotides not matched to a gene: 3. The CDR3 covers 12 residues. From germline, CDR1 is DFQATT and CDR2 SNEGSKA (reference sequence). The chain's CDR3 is CSAKAGVDTQYF. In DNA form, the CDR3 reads TGCAGTGCTAAAGCGGGAGTGGATACGCAGTATTTT.

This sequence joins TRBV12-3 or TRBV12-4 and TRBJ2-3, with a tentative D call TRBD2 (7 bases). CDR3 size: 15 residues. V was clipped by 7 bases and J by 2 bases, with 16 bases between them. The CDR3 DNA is TGTGCCAGCACCTGGGGGGGGCGCCCCACAGATACGCAGTATTTT. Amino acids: CASTWGGRPTDTQYF.

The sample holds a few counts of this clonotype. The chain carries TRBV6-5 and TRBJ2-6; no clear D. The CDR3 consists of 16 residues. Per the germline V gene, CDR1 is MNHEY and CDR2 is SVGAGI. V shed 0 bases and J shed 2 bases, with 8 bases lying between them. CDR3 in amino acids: CASSYSDLPGANVLTF. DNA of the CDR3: TGTGCCAGCAGTTACTCGGATCTTCCTGGGGCCAACGTCCTGACTTTC.

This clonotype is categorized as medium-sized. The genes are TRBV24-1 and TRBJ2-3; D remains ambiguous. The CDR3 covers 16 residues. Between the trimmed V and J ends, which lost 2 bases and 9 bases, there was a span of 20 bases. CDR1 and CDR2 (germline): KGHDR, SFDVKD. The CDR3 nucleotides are TGTGCCACCAGTGATTACGGAATATCACAGATAGAGACGCAGTATTTT. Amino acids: CATSDYGISQIETQYF.

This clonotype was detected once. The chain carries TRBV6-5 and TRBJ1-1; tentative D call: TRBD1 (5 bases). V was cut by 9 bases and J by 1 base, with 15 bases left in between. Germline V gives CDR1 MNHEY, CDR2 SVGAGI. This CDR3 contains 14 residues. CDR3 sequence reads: CASQGSTANTEAFF. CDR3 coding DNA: TGTGCCAGTCAAGGTTCGACAGCGAACACTGAAGCTTTCTTT.

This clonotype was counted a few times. The CDR3 here is CAISDNTRGPYEQYF. The DNA of the CDR3 is TGTGCCATCAGTGATAATACTAGGGGGCCCTACGAGCAGTACTTC. This chain uses TRBV10-3 with TRBJ2-7; TRBD1 matches 7 bases. With 3 bases clipped from V and 2 bases from J, the junction kept 7 bases outside the gene matches. Germline CDR1 reads ENHRY; CDR2 reads SYGVKD. This CDR3 is built from 15 residues.